This is a list of T cell receptor beta chains from one sample in a study of T cells in Graves' hyperthyroidism and ophthalmopathy. TCRdb itself ran the multiplex PCR reads through MiXCR, one entry per CDR3 protein. The data hold approximately 420,000 distinct CDR3 sequences, with 14% to 15% observed a single time. The source material was blood. The origin of the receptors is a woman aged 25 to 39 with Graves' hyperthyroidism. Each CDR3 is given with its conserved first and last residue. The order of the fields is clone size, V gene, D gene, J gene, CDR3 DNA, CDR3 protein. D genes are given only for firm matches. Clone size, where shown, is once, few, many, or a class for clones that have expanded.

many,TRBV20-1,TRBD1,TRBJ1-5,TGCAGTGCCCCTTGGGACAGGCTTCAGCCCCAGCATTTT,CSAPWDRLQPQHF
NA,TRBV4-1,NA,TRBJ2-7,TGCGCCAGCAGCCAAGTCCCCGGGAACTCCTACGAGCAGTACTTC,CASSQVPGNSYEQYF
many,TRBV20-1,NA,TRBJ1-1,TGCAGTGCTAGAGGGTCGAAAAGGGGCACTGAAGCTTTCTTT,CSARGSKRGTEAFF
many,TRBV3-1,TRBD1,TRBJ2-7,TGTGCCAGCAGCCAGCCCGACCGGGACAGGGGCTCCTACGAGCAGTACTTC,CASSQPDRDRGSYEQYF
NA,TRBV6-1,NA,TRBJ1-5,TGTGCCAGCAGTGTCCAGGGTCTTCAGCCCCAGCATTTT,CASSVQGLQPQHF
many,TRBV10-3,NA,TRBJ1-5,TGTGCCATCGGGGCGGAACAAGGGGGCAATCAGCCCCAGCATTTT,CAIGAEQGGNQPQHF
few,TRBV18,TRBD1,TRBJ2-7,TGTGCCAGCTCACCCCCAAAGGGACAGGGCTACGAGCAGTACTTC,CASSPPKGQGYEQYF
NA,TRBV20-1,TRBD2,TRBJ2-1,TGCAGTGCTAGCCCACGACTTGGTAGCGGGAGTTTCGATGAGCAGTTCTTC,CSASPRLGSGSFDEQFF
few,TRBV20-1,NA,TRBJ1-2,TGCAGTGCTAGAGAGCAGGACCCACTTCGCTACACCTTC,CSAREQDPLRYTF
few,TRBV27,NA,TRBJ2-6,TGTGCCAGCAGTCGGCCAGGGTCCGGGGCCAACGTCCTGACTTTC,CASSRPGSGANVLTF
few,TRBV19,NA,TRBJ1-1,TGTGCCAGCCGGGGGGGCACTCAACTTGAAGCTTTCTTT,CASRGGTQLEAFF
few,TRBV7-2,NA,TRBJ2-1,TGTGCCAGCAGCCACGGGGGTTATAGCACCTACAATGAGCAGTTCTTC,CASSHGGYSTYNEQFF
many,TRBV5-1,NA,TRBJ2-7,TGCGCCAGCAGCTTGGGCCCGTCTGGGCTGGCCGCCTACGAGCAGTACTTC,CASSLGPSGLAAYEQYF
NA,TRBV4-1,NA,TRBJ2-2,TGCGCCAGCAGCCAAGATTCATCTATGAACACCGGGGAGCTGTTTTTT,CASSQDSSMNTGELFF
NA,TRBV20-1,NA,TRBJ2-5,TGCAGTGCTAGAGATCCGGGTAGGCACGAGACCCAGTACTTC,CSARDPGRHETQYF
many,TRBV7-2,NA,TRBJ1-5,TGTGCCAGCAGCTTAGGCAGAGCTCCCAATCAGCCCCAGCATTTT,CASSLGRAPNQPQHF
few,TRBV12-3/TRBV12-4,TRBD1,TRBJ2-7,TGTGCCAGCAGTCCGACAGGGGCTACCTACGAGCAGTACTTC,CASSPTGATYEQYF
NA,TRBV20-1,TRBD2,TRBJ2-3,TGCAGTGCTAGCGGCACCGGGACTAGCGGGAGAACAGATACGCAGTATTTT,CSASGTGTSGRTDTQYF
many,TRBV7-9,NA,TRBJ2-1,TGTGCCAGCAGCTTAGCGCCCCGGGCTAGGATCTACAATGAGCAGTTCTTC,CASSLAPRARIYNEQFF
NA,TRBV5-1,TRBD1,TRBJ1-5,TGCGCCAGCAGCTTGGGGGCAGGGGGTCAGCCCCAGCATTTT,CASSLGAGGQPQHF
many,TRBV7-3,NA,TRBJ2-3,TGTGCCAGCAGCTTAAACGGGAGAACAGATACGCAGTATTTT,CASSLNGRTDTQYF
NA,TRBV6-1,TRBD2,TRBJ2-3,TGTGCCAGCAGCCCTTCTAGCGGGAGGGCCGCAGATACGCAGTATTTT,CASSPSSGRAADTQYF
many,TRBV20-1,TRBD1,TRBJ2-7,TGCAGTGCTAGAGCCGGGACAGGGACCTACGAGCAGTACTTC,CSARAGTGTYEQYF
few,TRBV13,NA,TRBJ2-2,TGTGCCAGCAGCTTAAACTCCGGGGAGCTGTTTTTT,CASSLNSGELFF
NA,TRBV7-9,TRBD2,TRBJ2-1,TGTGCCAGCAGCCCCCTAGGACTAGCGGGAGGGCCGTGGGAGTACAATGAGCAGTTCTTC,CASSPLGLAGGPWEYNEQFF
NA,TRBV20-1,NA,TRBJ2-3,TGCAGTGCTGCTCTAGCCCCAGATACGCAGTATTTT,CSAALAPDTQYF
many,TRBV10-3,TRBD1,TRBJ2-3,TGTGCCATCACCGGAGGACAGGGACCCTCGGATACGCAGTATTTT,CAITGGQGPSDTQYF
NA,TRBV12-3/TRBV12-4,NA,TRBJ2-4,TGTGCCAGCAGTCCGCCAGGACGCCTTCTAGCCAAAAACATTCAGTACTTC,CASSPPGRLLAKNIQYF
few,TRBV10-3,TRBD2,TRBJ2-1,TGTGCCATCAGTGAGTTATGGACTAGCGGGAGCAATGAGCAGTTCTTC,CAISELWTSGSNEQFF
many,TRBV7-3,NA,TRBJ2-1,TGTGCCAGCAGAGGTGAGGGGTATGAGCAGTTCTTC,CASRGEGYEQFF
few,TRBV6-2/TRBV6-3,NA,TRBJ2-7,TGTGCCAGCAGGCGACTAGATCCCTACTACGAGCAGTACTTC,CASRRLDPYYEQYF
NA,TRBV20-1,NA,TRBJ1-5,TGCAGTGCTAGAGATGGACATAGCAATCAGCCCCAGCATTTT,CSARDGHSNQPQHF
many,TRBV2,TRBD2,TRBJ2-1,TGTGCCAGCAGTGAATCGACTAGCCCGAGGAATGAGCAGTTCTTC,CASSESTSPRNEQFF
few,TRBV19,NA,TRBJ2-7,TGTGCCAGTACGGGGGCAGAGGCCTACGAGCAGTACTTC,CASTGAEAYEQYF
many,TRBV7-9,TRBD1,TRBJ2-1,TGTGCCAGCAGGGAGGGACAGGGAGACAATGAGCAGTTCTTC,CASREGQGDNEQFF
many,TRBV20-1,NA,TRBJ1-5,TGCAGTGCTAGAATAGGGCAGGGGACCTATAGCAATCAGCCCCAGCATTTT,CSARIGQGTYSNQPQHF
many,TRBV2,NA,TRBJ1-2,TGTGCCAGCAAAAGGGACCTCTATGGCTACACCTTC,CASKRDLYGYTF
NA,TRBV19,NA,TRBJ2-7,TGTGCCAGTAGTATCTATGGGAGTTCCTACGAGCAGTACTTC,CASSIYGSSYEQYF
NA,TRBV6-2/TRBV6-3,TRBD2,TRBJ2-4,TGTGCCAGCAATTTCGACGGGGGGATACTAGCCAAAAACATTCAGTACTTC,CASNFDGGILAKNIQYF
NA,TRBV20-1,NA,TRBJ1-5,TGCAGTGCTAGAGATCCTAGGGGGGATCAGCCCCAGCATTTT,CSARDPRGDQPQHF
many,TRBV28,TRBD2,TRBJ2-7,TGTGCCAGCAGGAGACTAGCGGGAGACTACGAGCAGTACTTC,CASRRLAGDYEQYF
NA,TRBV4-1,NA,TRBJ1-2,TGCGCCAGCAGCCAAGATGAGGATGCGGCTTACGGGCGTCACACCTTC,CASSQDEDAAYGRHTF
NA,TRBV27,TRBD2,TRBJ2-2,TGTGCCAGCAGCCCCGGGACTAGCCCGTCTGGGCTGTTTTTT,CASSPGTSPSGLFF
few,TRBV5-1,NA,TRBJ2-3,TGCGCCAGCAGCTTTCGGAACAGGGCCGGCACAGATACGCAGTATTTT,CASSFRNRAGTDTQYF
NA,TRBV6-1,TRBD2,TRBJ2-1,TGTGCCAGCATCCCCGGGACTAGCGGGAGTAATGAGCAGTTCTTC,CASIPGTSGSNEQFF
few,TRBV28,NA,TRBJ2-2,TGTGCCATCATGGGTGATTTGAACACCGGGGAGCTGTTTTTT,CAIMGDLNTGELFF
NA,TRBV27,TRBD1,TRBJ1-2,TGTGCCAGCAGTCCACCGACAGGGTTCTATGGCTACACCTTC,CASSPPTGFYGYTF
NA,TRBV6-5,NA,TRBJ1-6,TGTGCCAGCAGTTACTCGATTCCAGGGTCTCAATCACCCCTCCACTTT,CASSYSIPGSQSPLHF
many,TRBV20-1,NA,TRBJ2-1,TGCAGTGCTAGTGATGGGGGGTACACCTACAATGAGCAGTTCTTC,CSASDGGYTYNEQFF
many,TRBV24-1,NA,TRBJ1-2,TGTGCCACCAGTGTGGGACTGAACTATGGCTACACCTTC,CATSVGLNYGYTF
many,TRBV12-3/TRBV12-4,NA,TRBJ2-3,TGTGCCAGCTCGAACGGGGTGGACGCAGATACGCAGTATTTT,CASSNGVDADTQYF
NA,TRBV7-9,NA,TRBJ2-3,TGTGCCAGCAGCTTAGAGGCTGGGCCTGGTAGCACAGATACGCAGTATTTT,CASSLEAGPGSTDTQYF
NA,TRBV4-2,NA,TRBJ2-7,TGTGCCAGCAGCCCCCGGGCGACTACCTACGAGCAGTACTTC,CASSPRATTYEQYF
many,TRBV12-3/TRBV12-4,TRBD2,TRBJ2-1,TGTGCCAGCAGCAGGGACTACCCTCGGAATGAGCAGTTCTTC,CASSRDYPRNEQFF
many,TRBV6-1,NA,TRBJ1-5,TGTGCCAGCAGCGGTGGACGACAGGCAAGCAATCAGCCCCAGCATTTT,CASSGGRQASNQPQHF
NA,TRBV11-1,NA,TRBJ2-7,TGTGCCAGCAGCTTTCTGGGTCTCTCCTACGAGCAGTACTTC,CASSFLGLSYEQYF
many,TRBV12-3/TRBV12-4,NA,TRBJ1-1,TGTGCCAGCAGCCCGCCTCGGGATAACACTGAAGCTTTCTTT,CASSPPRDNTEAFF
many,TRBV20-1,TRBD2,TRBJ2-7,TGCAGTGCCCGAGGGGGACTAGCGGGCGAGCAGTACTTC,CSARGGLAGEQYF
many,TRBV28,NA,TRBJ1-1,TGTGCCAGCGAATTGTTCAGGAACACTGAAGCTTTCTTT,CASELFRNTEAFF